This TCR beta chain was documented in a study of shared clonotypes between healthy human individuals. Whole-study findings and limits: An effect of sequencing depth on clonotype sharing among donors was expected. Tissues were not sampled, only blood, and their repertoires likely differ. Compared with memory subsets, naive subsets generally had larger estimated richness.

From CD4+ cells came CD45RA+ naive and CD45RA-negative memory subsets. TCRdb keeps only in-frame clones here, not all; method: immunoSEQ multiplex PCR. In the table there are some 360,000 clones, less than 75% of which are singletons. Germline V gives CDR1 LNHNV, CDR2 YYDKDF (reference sequence). V trimming: 1 base; J trimming: 8 bases; junction bases outside the gene matches: 5. This CDR3 is built from 15 residues. Notes on this clone: Its antigen is still unknown.

The chain recombines TRBV15 with TRBJ1-4; 9 nucleotides match TRBD1. This sequence was found in a man aged 25-40 years in good health. Sample: memory CD4+ T cells sorted from blood. The sample's subset: CD45RA-negative fraction. The CDR3 bases are TGTGCCACCAGCAGAGGGGGACAGGGAGCCGAAAAACTGTTTTTT. Protein product: CATSRGGQGAEKLFF.